The clone carrying this T cell receptor (beta chain) has a handful of counts. The data derive from a study of blood T cell repertoires in COVID-19. Study details: Sites in the United States, Italy and Spain provided acute and convalescent COVID-19 samples. T cells, B-cell-depleted T cells, or PBMCs supplied cDNA or gDNA.

Clones were read by immunoSEQ multiplex PCR, and TCRdb kept only the in-frame ones, dropping some. The table shows about 140,000 clones, with about three quarters occurring only once. For recovered donors of Cohort 3, there were two negative PCRs, clearance, or symptom resolution. Sequenced: PBMCs or T cells enriched from blood (not recorded which). The clonotype originates from a woman in her fifties or sixties who had recovered from COVID-19.

In DNA, the CDR3 is TGTGCCAGCAGGTATTCGGACAGGGACTGGAATGGCTACACCTTC. Its protein product is CASRYSDRDWNGYTF. The chain carries TRBV28 and TRBJ1-2; TRBD1 matches 8 bases. V lost 6 bases, J lost 6 bases, and 12 bases stayed unmatched. There are 15 residues in the CDR3. Germline loops: CDR1 MDHEN, CDR2 SYDVKM.